Sequencing of this T cell receptor beta chain was carried out in a study of T-cell reconstitution after alpha-beta-depleted transplantation in children (dated by TCRdb to about 2016). In the study overall: The study quantitatively tracked T-cell immune reconstitution after TCRalphabeta/CD19-depleted allogeneic hematopoietic cell transplantation in children using TCR repertoire profiling.

The library came from PCR. Reads for this sample came from an Illumina HiSeq 2500. TCR libraries were prepared with molecular barcoding, using unique molecular identifiers to normalize TCRbeta repertoire quantification. The raw public reads went through TCRdb reprocessing: fastp at Q25, MiXCR clone calling, in-frame beta chains kept. A single entry per CDR3 protein holds the most common genes and DNA from its merged rows. The sample data list about 420,000 distinct CDR3 sequences, and 11% of these were observed just once. Jointly, the top ten make up nearly 5.5% of the sample. The CDR1 and CDR2 encoded by the germline V gene are SGHTA and FQGTGA. Including cysteine and phenylalanine, the CDR3 has 13 amino acids. Left in the record is the CDR3 DNA by itself, 39 bases read in frame from the first base. V sheds 2 bases and J sheds 8 bases, leaving 9 bases between their ends. Turning to this clonotype: The antigen it recognizes is unknown. Per-base qualities were not stored, and no clone one base away is much larger.

This receptor was taken from a human donor who donated a stem cell graft to a child with acute myeloid leukemia. The sample was PBMCs from the stem cell graft donor, taken from the stem cell graft. The rearrangement joined TRBV7-3 to TRBJ2-2; the D gene lacks a confident call. The CDR3 protein is CASSLLTGGELFF. The sequenced DNA is TGTGCCAGCAGCTTATTGACGGGTGGGGAGCTGTTTTTT.